The 18 T cell receptor beta chains in this list originate from one sample, sequenced in a study of T cell responses to AZD1222 COVID-19 vaccine. Repertoires were generated with immunoSEQ multiplex PCR, while TCRdb's copy carries only in-frame clones and drops some. This sample yields about 120,000 clones, of which around 93% are seen a single time; around 14% belongs to the top ten. Sequenced material: peripheral blood, taken on day 0 of AZD1222 vaccination. All receptors come from an adult in good health.

This clone was observed once. The chain carries TRBV7-2 and TRBJ2-7; 8 positions match TRBD2. This CDR3 is built from 13 residues. Per the germline V gene, CDR1 is SGHTA and CDR2 is FQGNSA. V lost 5 bases, J lost 7 bases, and 7 bases stayed unmatched. The DNA for the CDR3 is TGTGCCAGCAGCCGACTAGCGTCGGTGGAGCAGTACTTC. The encoded protein is CASSRLASVEQYF.

The chain has TRBV4-3 and TRBJ2-1, with 14 bases that match TRBD2. This CDR3 is 17 amino acids long. Germline V lookup: CDR1 LGHNA, CDR2 YSLEER. The junction had 8 bases not matched to a gene; V was cut back by 0 bases and J by 10 bases. In nucleotides, the CDR3 is TGCGCCAGCAGCCAAGAAAGACTAGCGGGGGGGCCGGGGGAGCAGTTCTTC. Translation gives CASSQERLAGGPGEQFF.

This chain connects TRBV19 to TRBJ2-2, with no clear D. The CDR3 is 14 residues long. V lost 5 bases to trimming and J lost 1 base, with 8 bases between them. The V gene's germline CDR1 is LNHDA and CDR2 SQIVND (reference sequence). CDR3 residues: CASSPRLNTGELFF. DNA for the CDR3: TGTGCCAGTAGTCCACGCCTGAACACCGGGGAGCTGTTTTTT.

CDR3 amino acids: CASSPRTSGRTAYNEQFF. The CDR3 DNA sequence: TGTGCCAGCAGCCCCCGGACTAGCGGGAGGACCGCCTACAATGAGCAGTTCTTC. The J gene is TRBJ2-1, the V gene TRBV14; TRBD2 matches 14 bases. The CDR3 totals 18 residues. J was trimmed by 2 bases and V by 4 bases; bases with no gene match: 7. The V gene's germline CDR1 is SGHDN and CDR2 FVKESK.

The V and J genes are TRBV2 and TRBJ1-5; no firm D call. This CDR3 spans 13 amino acids. CDR1 is SNHLY, CDR2 FYNNEI, per germline. Deletions cut 8 bases from V and 0 bases from J, with 8 bases between. CDR3 region: CASSVDSNQPQHF. Here the CDR3 DNA reads TGTGCCAGCTCCGTAGATAGCAATCAGCCCCAGCATTTT.

The rearrangement links TRBV9 to TRBJ1-2, with 7 positions matching TRBD1. CDR3 length: 15 residues. Germline-derived CDR1 and CDR2 are SGDLS and YYNGEE. The ends lost 4 bases at V and 0 bases at J; junction bases unmatched: 6. The CDR3 DNA reads as TGTGCCAGCAGCCCAACGGACAGGACTAACTATGGCTACACCTTC. Its translation: CASSPTDRTNYGYTF. Full variable domain (outside the CDR3, taken from reference TRBV9 and TRBJ1-2): DSGVTQTPKHLITATGQRVTLRCSPRSGDLSVYWYQQSLDQGLQFLIQYYNGEERAKGNILERFSAQQFPDLHSELNLSSLELGDSALYFCASSPTDRTNYGYTFGSGTRLTVV.

The CDR3 nucleotides read TGCGCCAGCAGCCTGACTAGAGATACGCAGTATTTT. This gives the protein CASSLTRDTQYF. The J gene is TRBJ2-3, the V gene TRBV5-1; the D gene is possibly TRBD2 (6 bases). Germline CDR1 is SGHRS and CDR2 is YFSETQ. The V gene lost 4 bases and the J gene lost 5 bases, with 8 bases spanning the gap. This CDR3 spans 12 amino acids.

This chain connects TRBV7-8 to TRBJ1-1; possibly TRBD1 for D (6 bases). Germline values: CDR1 SGHVS, CDR2 FQNEAQ. The ends were cut back, 4 bases at V and 0 bases at J, with 15 bases in the middle. This CDR3 region has 16 residues. The CDR3 spells CASSSQPGHVNTEAFF. The CDR3 coding sequence is TGTGCCAGCAGCTCTCAACCGGGACATGTGAACACTGAAGCTTTCTTT. The complete variable domain, with remaining parts taken from reference TRBV7-8 and TRBJ1-1, reads GAGVSQSPRYKVAKRGQDVALRCDPISGHVSLFWYQQALGQGPEFLTYFQNEAQLDKSGLPSDRFFAERPEGSVSTLKIQRTQQEDSAVYLCASSSQPGHVNTEAFFGQGTRLTVV.

V is TRBV18 and J is TRBJ2-1; 11 nucleotides agree with TRBD2. CDR3 length equals 16 residues. The V segment lost 8 bases and the J segment 8 bases; nucleotides outside the gene matches: 14. Germline values: CDR1 KGHSH, CDR2 LQKENI. The CDR3 loop is CASQMSGLAEVDEQFF. DNA for the CDR3: TGTGCCAGCCAGATGTCGGGACTAGCGGAGGTAGATGAGCAGTTCTTC.

The rearrangement uses TRBV7-2 and TRBJ2-1; D remains ambiguous. Germline V gene lookup returns CDR1 SGHTA and CDR2 FQGNSA. The CDR3 runs to 11 residues. Between the trimmed V and J ends, which lost 0 bases and 8 bases, there was a span of 2 bases. In nucleotides, the CDR3 is TGTGCCAGCAGCTTAGCCTATGAGCAGTTCTTC. This sequence encodes CASSLAYEQFF.

This chain connects TRBV25-1 to TRBJ1-2, with D maybe TRBD1 (6 bases). The CDR3 length is 13 residues. The V end was cut by 7 bases, the J end by 2 bases, with 11 bases between. Per the germline V gene, CDR1 is MGHDK and CDR2 is SYGVNS. The CDR3 sequence: CASNPGANYGYTF. In DNA form, the CDR3 reads TGTGCCAGCAACCCAGGGGCGAACTATGGCTACACCTTC.

The chain uses TRBV10-2 and TRBJ1-3; the D gene is possibly TRBD1 (6 bases). The germline gives CDR1 WSHSY, CDR2 SAAADI. Deletions cut 3 bases from V and 0 bases from J, with 12 bases between. The CDR3 is 16 amino acids. The CDR3 loop reads CASSENTGSSGNTIYF. The CDR3 DNA reads as TGCGCCAGCAGTGAAAATACAGGGAGCTCTGGAAACACCATATATTTT.

The chain has TRBV6-1 and TRBJ2-1; 10 positions match TRBD2. Trimming at V came to 1 base and at J to 6 bases, leaving 3 bases not matched to a gene. Germline V gene data show CDR1 as MNHNS and CDR2 as SASEGT. CDR3 size: 15 residues. The CDR3 loop is CASSEGLAGVNEQFF. Written as DNA, the CDR3 is TGTGCCAGCAGTGAAGGTCTAGCGGGAGTCAATGAGCAGTTCTTC.

The chain links TRBV5-4 to TRBJ1-1; D is ambiguous. This CDR3 region has 14 residues. The germline V gene encodes CDR1 SGHNT and CDR2 YYREEE (reference sequence). Trimming stripped 0 bases from V and 0 bases from J, with 6 bases between. CDR3 loop: CASSLVQMNTEAFF. The CDR3 nucleotides are TGTGCCAGCAGCTTGGTACAGATGAACACTGAAGCTTTCTTT.

This sequence joins TRBV5-6 and TRBJ1-3; D not resolved. The ends were cut back, 1 base at V and 0 bases at J, with 11 bases in the middle. Germline V lookup: CDR1 SGHDT, CDR2 YYEEEE. The CDR3 consists of 16 residues. CDR3 in amino acids: CASSLRAPLSGNTIYF. As DNA, the CDR3 is TGTGCCAGCAGCTTGAGAGCCCCCCTCTCTGGAAACACCATATATTTT.

The chain links TRBV29-1 to TRBJ2-1; unclear D gene. Germline CDR1 and CDR2: SQVTM and ANQGSEA. This CDR3 is built from 12 residues. Trimming pared 0 bases from V and 10 bases from J, leaving 10 bases between. The CDR3 DNA sequence: TGCAGCGTTGAAGAATCTGTTCCCGAGCAGTTCTTC. This translates into CSVEESVPEQFF.

The chain combines TRBV5-1 with TRBJ1-1, with 8 nucleotides matching TRBD1. Germline values: CDR1 SGHRS, CDR2 YFSETQ. The trim removed 3 bases at V and 5 bases at J, leaving 6 bases unmatched. The CDR3 totals 14 residues. This chain's CDR3 is CASSSDRVGTEAFF. CDR3 sequence (DNA): TGCGCCAGCAGCTCGGACAGGGTAGGGACTGAAGCTTTCTTT.

The genes are TRBV6-5 and TRBJ1-2; 8 positions agree with TRBD1. This CDR3 has 14 residues. V lost 6 bases to trimming and J lost 7 bases; unmatched junction nucleotides: 10. Germline CDR1 reads MNHEY; CDR2 reads SVGAGI. The CDR3 DNA reads as TGTGCCAGCAGCCTAACCGGGACAGGACCTGGCTACACCTTC. Protein: CASSLTGTGPGYTF.